This section outlines one T cell receptor beta chain sequence together with its context. The data belong to a study of shared clonotypes between healthy human individuals. The repertoire was sequenced with immunoSEQ multiplex PCR; TCRdb's copy has only in-frame clones and lacks some. Of over 750,000 clones in the sample, roughly 96% were seen once. V lost 6 bases to trimming and J lost 1 base, with 13 bases between them. Germline V gene lookup returns CDR1 MNHNS and CDR2 SASEGT. This CDR3 region has 14 residues. Cells designated naive CD8 were CD45RO-negative and were positively selected for CCR7, with terminally differentiated effector memory CD45RA+ cells excluded.

This receptor was taken from a man aged 25-40 years in good health. Sequenced material: naive CD8+ T cells sorted from blood. The V call is TRBV6-1, the J call TRBJ2-7, with no clear D. The CDR3 DNA reads as TGTGCCAGCAGCGTCTCAGGCGAATCCTACGAGCAGTACTTC. This translates into CASSVSGESYEQYF.